The 3 T cell receptor beta chains given below trace back to one sample, sequenced in a study of blood T cell repertoires in COVID-19. Clones were sequenced by immunoSEQ multiplex PCR, and TCRdb holds only the in-frame ones, with some missing. This sample yields roughly 300,000 clones, of which about 85% are seen a single time; 10% to 15% belongs to the top ten. Sequencing was carried out using peripheral blood. These receptors were obtained from a human donor in a cohort sampled during active COVID-19.

The rearrangement joins TRBV6-5 to TRBJ1-4; 10 nucleotides agree with TRBD1. J lost 5 bases, V lost 4 bases, and 7 bases had no gene match. CDR3 length: 16 amino acids. The germline V gene encodes CDR1 MNHEY and CDR2 SVGAGI. The CDR3 DNA reads TGTGCCAGCAGTTTGGGACAGGGGTGGCAGAATGAAAAACTGTTTTTT. Translated, it gives CASSLGQGWQNEKLFF.

The chain recombines TRBV11-2 with TRBJ1-5, with D tentatively TRBD1 (6 bases). Per the germline V gene, CDR1 is SGHAT and CDR2 is FQNNGV. The V gene lost 5 bases and the J gene lost 5 bases, with 10 bases spanning the gap. This CDR3 has 13 residues. CDR3 nucleotide sequence: TGTGCCAGCAGCCAGGGGACCGATCAGCCCCAGCATTTT. Its protein is CASSQGTDQPQHF.

The chain uses TRBV7-2 and TRBJ2-5; 8 nucleotides align to TRBD2. The CDR3 has 14 amino acids. CDR1 is SGHTA, CDR2 FQGNSA, per germline. Trimming at V came to 2 bases and at J to 5 bases, leaving 4 bases not matched to a gene. CDR3 sequence: CASSLWAGGETQYF. The CDR3 nucleotides read TGTGCCAGCAGCTTATGGGCGGGAGGTGAGACCCAGTACTTC.